This is a list of T cell receptor beta chains from one sample in a study of CD8+ T cells in alopecia areata. The assay was immunoSEQ multiplex PCR, and TCRdb's table has in-frame clones only and misses some. This table has fewer than 110,000 clones, more than 75% appearing once. The sequencing used CD8+ T cells sorted from blood, collected around week 30, from a patient treated with tofacitinib. The receptors come from a human donor with alopecia areata. Both conserved end residues are part of each CDR3. The D gene is left open where the match is weak. Expanded clones get a size class; other rows say once, few or many, or leave the size out.

j_call,d_call,clone_size,v_call,cdr3_nt,cdr3_aa
TRBJ1-1,-,-,TRBV4-1,TGCGCCAGCAGCCAAGAGCCGGGGGGGACTGAAGCTTTCTTT,CASSQEPGGTEAFF
TRBJ2-3,-,-,TRBV30,TGTGCCTGGAGTGTCGGGCCCACAGATACGCAGTATTTT,CAWSVGPTDTQYF
TRBJ2-2,-,-,TRBV7-9,TGTGCCAGCAGCTCCTCCACCGGGGAGCTGTTTTTT,CASSSSTGELFF
TRBJ1-2,-,-,TRBV27,TGTGCCAGCAGTCCTCTCGGCCTCTATGGCTACACCTTC,CASSPLGLYGYTF
TRBJ2-7,TRBD1,large,TRBV11-2,TGTGCCAGCAGCATAGGACAGGGATTCGAGCAGTACTTC,CASSIGQGFEQYF
TRBJ2-7,-,-,TRBV29-1,TGCAGCGTTGAAGAAGGGGTTGGGGTCGACGAGCAGTACTTC,CSVEEGVGVDEQYF
TRBJ2-3,-,few,TRBV6-4,TGTGCCAGCAGTGACAGGGCACACACAGATACGCAGTATTTT,CASSDRAHTDTQYF
TRBJ2-7,-,-,TRBV19,TGTGCCAGTAGTATAGTAGTCGGGAGCTGGTACGAGCAGTACTTC,CASSIVVGSWYEQYF
TRBJ2-3,-,-,TRBV11-2,TGTGCCAGCAGCTTATCGGGTCGGATGAATACGCAGTATTTT,CASSLSGRMNTQYF
TRBJ1-2,TRBD1,-,TRBV2,TGTGCCAGCAGTCATACGGGACAGCCCTATGGCTACACCTTC,CASSHTGQPYGYTF
TRBJ2-4,-,-,TRBV5-4,TGTGCCAGCAGCTTAATATCAGACCCTACCATGGGAGCCAAAAACATTCAGTACTTC,CASSLISDPTMGAKNIQYF
TRBJ1-5,TRBD1,-,TRBV2,TGTGCCAGTTCCGGGACAGGACCAAATAGCAATCAGCCCCAGCATTTT,CASSGTGPNSNQPQHF
TRBJ2-7,-,-,TRBV6-5,TGTGCCAGCAGTTACGGCTCCGAGCAGTACTTC,CASSYGSEQYF
TRBJ1-1,TRBD1,-,TRBV6-1,TGTGCCAGCAGTGAGTCACAGGGGGCGTCGAGTGAAGCTTTCTTT,CASSESQGASSEAFF
TRBJ2-3,TRBD1,-,TRBV14,TGTGCCAGCAGCCCGATGGGACAGGGGTTGAAAGATACGCAGTATTTT,CASSPMGQGLKDTQYF
TRBJ2-1,TRBD1,few,TRBV5-1,TGCGCCAGCAGCGCAGGGACAGGCGGGATGTTCGATGAGCAGTTCTTC,CASSAGTGGMFDEQFF
TRBJ2-7,TRBD2,-,TRBV27,TGTGCCAGCAGACTAGCGGGAGGGTACGAGCAGTACTTC,CASRLAGGYEQYF
TRBJ2-3,-,-,TRBV18,TGTGCCAGCTCACCACCGGCGGGGCAGGGGCGTCTCAGGGATACGCAGTATTTT,CASSPPAGQGRLRDTQYF
TRBJ2-1,-,-,TRBV5-6,TGTGCCAGCAGCCCAGGCGCAAACAATGAGCAGTTCTTC,CASSPGANNEQFF
TRBJ2-1,-,-,TRBV27,TGTGCCAGCAGTCCCCCGGGAATTACCTACAATGAGCAGTTCTTC,CASSPPGITYNEQFF
TRBJ2-7,TRBD1,-,TRBV7-9,TGTGCCAGCAGCTTAGAGGACAGGGTTCCCTACGAGCAGTACTTC,CASSLEDRVPYEQYF
TRBJ2-7,-,-,TRBV29-1,TGCAGCGTTGAAGTGGACAGATCTTCCTACGAGCAGTACTTC,CSVEVDRSSYEQYF
TRBJ1-2,-,-,TRBV7-9,TGTGCCAGCAGCTTAGATCCCGGAACCGATGGCTACACCTTC,CASSLDPGTDGYTF
TRBJ2-7,-,-,TRBV13,TGTGCCAGCAGGGGTCCGAACTACGAGCAGTACTTC,CASRGPNYEQYF
TRBJ2-1,-,-,TRBV7-6,TGTGCCAGCAGCTTAGAGCGACTTCCCAATGAGCAGTTCTTC,CASSLERLPNEQFF
TRBJ2-7,-,-,TRBV19,TGTGCCAGTGAGGGCGGGGACTCCTACGAGCAGTACTTC,CASEGGDSYEQYF
TRBJ1-2,-,-,TRBV28,TGTGCCAGCAGTTTCTGGGTTTTTAACTATGGCTACACCTTC,CASSFWVFNYGYTF
TRBJ1-5,-,few,TRBV29-1,TGCAGCGTTATTGGCGATAGCAATCAGCCCCAGCATTTT,CSVIGDSNQPQHF
TRBJ2-4,TRBD1,-,TRBV5-1,TGCGCCAGCAGCTTGGGACAGGGGGCTGACATTCAGTACTTC,CASSLGQGADIQYF
TRBJ2-1,-,-,TRBV7-9,TGTGCCAGCAGCGCCTTGCCGATTAGGTCCTACAATGAGCAGTTCTTC,CASSALPIRSYNEQFF
TRBJ2-2,-,few,TRBV7-8,TGTGCCAGCAGCTTAGAAACGGGGGCCGGGGAGCTGTTTTTT,CASSLETGAGELFF
TRBJ1-1,-,-,TRBV29-1,TGCAGCGGATGGGAGGGCTCGAACACTGAAGCTTTCTTT,CSGWEGSNTEAFF
TRBJ1-1,-,-,TRBV6-5,TGTGCCACCCGGACTTGGAACACTGAAGCTTTCTTT,CATRTWNTEAFF
TRBJ2-7,TRBD1,-,TRBV5-1,TGCGCCAGCAGCTTGGGGACCACGGGACAGAGGCTCCGCGAGCAGTACTTC,CASSLGTTGQRLREQYF